These 7 T cell receptor beta chains were all obtained from the same sample, sequenced in a study of blood T cell repertoires in COVID-19. Measured with immunoSEQ multiplex PCR; TCRdb has only the in-frame clones, and not every one. The data show 60,000 to 75,000 clones, around 90% seen once. Sequencing used peripheral blood. The receptors shown here come from a human donor in a cohort sampled during active COVID-19.

This clone was detected only once. The rearrangement links TRBV19 to TRBJ2-1; TRBD1 matches 9 bases. Germline values: CDR1 LNHDA, CDR2 SQIVND (reference sequence). The CDR3 has 15 amino acids. After removal of 4 bases from V and 6 bases from J, the junction contained 7 bases not matched to a gene. CDR3 residues: CASSTRDRVLNEQFF. As DNA, the CDR3 is TGTGCCAGTAGTACCCGGGACAGGGTTCTCAATGAGCAGTTCTTC.

V and J are TRBV12-3 or TRBV12-4 and TRBJ2-7; D uncertain. V lost 1 base, J lost 6 bases, and 10 bases lay in between. CDR3 size: 13 residues. The CDR3 nucleotides read TGTGCCAGCAGTTTAGTTCGCATCAGCGAGCAGTACTTC. Translated, it gives CASSLVRISEQYF.

CDR3 loop: CASSVAGASYNEQFF. The CDR3 DNA is TGTGCCAGCAGCGTAGCGGGAGCGTCCTACAATGAGCAGTTCTTC. This chain joins TRBV9 and TRBJ2-1; TRBD2 might be the D (6 bases). The germline V gene has CDR1 SGDLS and CDR2 YYNGEE. V lost 0 bases, J lost 1 base, and 8 bases lay in between. The CDR3 length is 15 residues.

The chain joins TRBV20-1 to TRBJ1-5; 7 bases are shared with TRBD1. After removal of 3 bases from V and 0 bases from J, the junction contained 5 bases not matched to a gene. Germline-derived CDR1 and CDR2 are DFQATT and SNEGSKA (reference sequence). The CDR3 is 15 amino acids. CDR3 residues: CSASKGAYSNQPQHF. CDR3 DNA: TGCAGTGCTAGTAAGGGGGCATATAGCAATCAGCCCCAGCATTTT.

This clone is deemed medium-sized. The gene calls are TRBV6-4 and TRBJ2-2; 7 bases map to TRBD2. This CDR3 spans 15 amino acids. Germline CDR1 is MRHNA and CDR2 is SNTAGT. Germline trimming cut 2 bases from V and 3 bases from J; bases unmatched to any gene: 3. The CDR3 bases are TGTGCCAGCAGTGACAGCGGGATACACACCGGGGAGCTGTTTTTT. This encodes CASSDSGIHTGELFF.

The chain uses TRBV10-2 and TRBJ1-5, with unresolved D. The CDR3 loop spans 13 amino acids. V lost 0 bases, J lost 11 bases, and 11 bases lay in between. Germline-derived CDR1 and CDR2 are WSHSY and SAAADI. CDR3 residues: CASSESEGLAQHF. CDR3 coding DNA: TGCGCCAGCAGTGAGTCAGAGGGATTAGCCCAGCATTTT.

This chain connects TRBV9 to TRBJ2-1; the match to TRBD2 covers 10 bases. V lost 0 bases and J lost 6; bases outside the gene matches: 3. The CDR3 covers 15 residues. The V gene's germline CDR1 is SGDLS and CDR2 YYNGEE. The CDR3 region has the DNA TGTGCCAGCAGCGTAGGTACTAGCGGGACCAATGAGCAGTTCTTC. The encoded protein is CASSVGTSGTNEQFF. Full variable domain (outside the CDR3, taken from reference TRBV9 and TRBJ2-1): DSGVTQTPKHLITATGQRVTLRCSPRSGDLSVYWYQQSLDQGLQFLIQYYNGEERAKGNILERFSAQQFPDLHSELNLSSLELGDSALYFCASSVGTSGTNEQFFGPGTRLTVL.